The next 8 T cell receptor beta chains were all read from a single sample in a study of blood T cells in healthy people across ages. Together with a sample-barcoded 5' primer, a J-beta primer mix was included in a second PCR lasting roughly 7 to 11 cycles. In TCRdb, the 5' RACE reads were re-called with MiXCR into one record per CDR3 protein. The sample has roughly 1.5 million distinct CDR3 sequences, roughly 43% seen once; the top ten hold around 4%. The material sequenced was blood. Receptor source: a woman between 18 and 30 years old in good health.

V gene TRBV7-8 combines with J gene TRBJ2-5; a weak D match, TRBD2 (5 bases). The CDR3 extends over 14 amino acids. CDR1 and CDR2 (germline): SGHVS, FQNEAQ. V lost 5 bases and J 4 bases, leaving 14 bases between the germline ends. In DNA, the CDR3 is TGTGCCAGCAGCCCGCGGTGGGGAGCAGAGACCCAGTACTTC. This translates into CASSPRWGAETQYF.

The rearrangement joins TRBV28 to TRBJ2-5, with D unclear. Trimming left V 5 bases short and J 4 bases short, with 17 bases between. The germline CDR1 and CDR2 sequences are MDHEN and SYDVKM. This CDR3 spans 15 amino acids. The CDR3 DNA follows: TGTGCCAGCAGTAGTAGTGTTCGCAGGCTAGAGACCCAGTACTTC. Residues: CASSSSVRRLETQYF.

J is TRBJ2-1 and V is TRBV6-5, with D perhaps matching TRBD1 (6 bases). Germline CDR1 and CDR2: MNHEY and SVGAGI. This CDR3 is built from 15 residues. The ends were cut back, 5 bases at V and 3 bases at J, with 14 bases in the middle. CDR3 residues: CASSQGQLVYNEQFF. The CDR3, as DNA: TGTGCCAGCAGTCAGGGACAACTAGTCTACAATGAGCAGTTCTTC.

CDR3: CASSVHTYEQYF. In DNA, the CDR3 is TGTGCCAGCAGCGTGCACACCTACGAGCAGTACTTC. The chain recombines TRBV5-5 with TRBJ2-5; D unresolved. Matching the DNA end better, TRBJ2-7 makes the J call doubtful. CDR3 size: 12 residues. CDR1 and CDR2 from the germline V gene are SGHKS and YYEKEE (reference sequence).

Only a few counts were recorded for this clonotype. The chain has TRBV10-3 and TRBJ2-1; TRBD2 aligns across 10 bases. CDR1 is ENHRY, CDR2 SYGVKD, per germline. CDR3 length: 14 amino acids. Losses at the gene ends were 6 bases for V and 3 bases for J; bases not matched to a gene: 2. DNA of the CDR3: TGTGCCATCAGGCTAGCGGGGGACTACAATGAGCAGTTCTTC. It is translated as CAIRLAGDYNEQFF.

The chain employs TRBV15 and TRBJ1-1; the D is unclear. This CDR3 has 15 residues. Germline lookup yields CDR1 LNHNV and CDR2 YYDKDF (reference sequence). The V end lost 0 bases, the J end lost 3 bases, and 11 bases lay between the germline ends. This CDR3 reads CATSRESGRYTEAFF. In DNA, the CDR3 is TGTGCCACCAGCAGAGAGTCGGGCCGATACACTGAAGCTTTCTTT.

This rearrangement joins TRBV7-8 to TRBJ2-3; 11 positions agree with TRBD2. Germline CDR1 SGHVS, CDR2 FQNEAQ. V lost 5 bases and J lost 4; bases outside the gene matches: 8. CDR3 length: 16 residues. The CDR3 region is CASSPTSGMYADTQYF. CDR3 DNA sequence: TGTGCCAGCAGCCCGACTAGCGGGATGTATGCAGATACGCAGTATTTT.

Concerning this clonotype itself: A much larger clone differs by one base, so this may be a read error. This chain uses TRBV6-6 with TRBJ2-5; D perhaps matches TRBD2 (5 bases). CDR1 and CDR2 from the germline V gene are MNHNY and SVGAGI (reference sequence). CDR3 length: 14 residues. V was pared by 5 bases and J by 3 bases, with 13 bases between. CDR3 loop: CASSQRSGKETQYF. The DNA of the CDR3 is TGTGCCAGCAGTCAGCGATCCGGGAAAGAGACCCAGTACTTC.